This T cell receptor beta chain stems from a study of beta chain features in type 1 diabetes. The study's findings and limits: TCRB CDR3s were moderately but significantly shorter in Type 1 diabetes patients in all four CD4+ subsets. More deletions and fewer insertions at VDJ junctions were seen in type 1 diabetes patients.

CDR1 and CDR2 from the germline V gene are GTSNPN and SVGIG (reference sequence). V gave up 0 bases and J gave up 6 bases, with 8 bases separating them. The CDR3 has 12 residues. The entirety of the isolated RNA underwent reverse transcription, so expressed TCRB transcripts were sequenced. TCRdb's table, derived via immunoSEQ multiplex PCR, lists solely in-frame clones and lacks some. The table has a few hundred thousand clones, approximately 15% seen once. Note on this clone: Its antigen is not known. The same CDR3 can be traced to other DNA sequences in this sample.

The V gene is TRBV30, the J gene TRBJ1-2; D is ambiguous. The clonotype was recovered from a woman aged 18-35 years with type 1 diabetes. Material for sequencing was naive CD4+ T cells from blood. CDR3 protein: CAWSVGGDGYTF. As DNA, the CDR3 is TGTGCCTGGAGTGTAGGTGGAGATGGCTACACCTTC.